Presented here are 21 T cell receptor beta chains from one specimen sequenced in a study of T cell responses to AZD1222 COVID-19 vaccine. Only in-frame clones appear in the TCRdb table, and some are missing; sequencing was by immunoSEQ multiplex PCR. The sample includes approximately 190,000 clones, around 87% of them seen just once. Sample: peripheral blood, taken on day 0 of MenACWY control vaccination. These TCRs come from an adult in good health.

V and J are TRBV4-1 and TRBJ2-1; no clear D gene. V dropped 0 bases and J dropped 1 base, with 10 bases sitting between them. This CDR3 comprises 16 residues. Germline V gene lookup returns CDR1 MGHRA and CDR2 YSYEKL. CDR3 protein: CASSQDAPGSYNEQFF. The CDR3 DNA is TGCGCCAGCAGCCAAGACGCTCCAGGTTCCTACAATGAGCAGTTCTTC.

The chain joins TRBV2 to TRBJ1-6; D unresolved. Germline CDR1 SNHLY, CDR2 FYNNEI. V was clipped by 2 bases and J by 6 bases, with 11 bases between them. There are 15 residues in the CDR3. The CDR3 DNA sequence: TGTGCCAGCAGTGAAATGTACGGCCCTAATTCACCCCTCCACTTT. Translating it yields CASSEMYGPNSPLHF.

This chain uses TRBV6-5 with TRBJ1-1; 7 positions match TRBD1. Losses at the gene ends were 6 bases for V and 0 bases for J; bases not matched to a gene: 4. The CDR3 has 14 residues. Germline CDR1 is MNHEY and CDR2 is SVGAGI. The CDR3 coding sequence is TGTGCCAGCAGGGAGGGACAGATGAACACTGAAGCTTTCTTT. The encoded protein is CASREGQMNTEAFF.

This clone was picked up a small number of times. The chain employs TRBV5-1 and TRBJ2-7, with 13 bases aligning to TRBD2. V lost 4 bases, J lost 0 bases, and 19 bases stayed unmatched. Germline assignment: CDR1 SGHRS and CDR2 YFSETQ. This CDR3 has 21 amino acids. In nucleotides, the CDR3 is TGCGCCAGCAGCCCTTTAGGAGGGGGGACTAGCGGGGTCTCGAGCTCCTACGAGCAGTACTTC. As protein: CASSPLGGGTSGVSSSYEQYF.

In this sample, this clone turned up once. The chain has TRBV9 and TRBJ1-1, with 10 bases aligning to TRBD1. The germline V gene encodes CDR1 SGDLS and CDR2 YYNGEE. This CDR3 spans 14 amino acids. V shed 3 bases, J shed 5 bases, and the junction held 4 bases outside the gene matches. Written as DNA, the CDR3 is TGTGCCAGCAGCGGGACAGGGGGTGGAACTGAAGCTTTCTTT. As protein: CASSGTGGGTEAFF.

The V gene is TRBV6-2 or TRBV6-3, the J gene TRBJ1-1; D gene uncertain. Germline CDR1 is MNHEY and CDR2 is SVGEGT. V lost 2 bases and J 2 bases, leaving 6 bases between the germline ends. The length of the CDR3 is 13 residues. The CDR3 DNA follows: TGTGCCAGCAGTTACGGGATTAACACTGAAGCTTTCTTT. Amino acids: CASSYGINTEAFF.

The genes are TRBV7-9 and TRBJ2-3, with D perhaps matching TRBD1 (6 bases). The CDR3 length is 14 residues. CDR1 is SEHNR and CDR2 is FQNEAQ in the germline V gene (reference sequence). V was shortened by 6 bases and J by 4 bases, with 14 bases between the two germline ends. This CDR3 reads CASRGRGSSDTQYF. CDR3 nucleotide sequence: TGTGCCAGCAGGGGTAGGGGGAGCTCAGATACGCAGTATTTT.

The chain employs TRBV7-9 and TRBJ1-1; 9 bases match TRBD1. J lost 0 bases, V lost 1 base, and 9 bases had no gene match. CDR3 length: 18 residues. Germline assignment: CDR1 SEHNR and CDR2 FQNEAQ (reference sequence). CDR3 bases: TGTGCCAGCAGCTTAGGATGGGGGGACAGGGCTATGAACACTGAAGCTTTCTTT. This gives the protein CASSLGWGDRAMNTEAFF.

The rearrangement joins TRBV19 to TRBJ2-2, with TRBD1 matching 8 bases. The CDR3 is 15 residues long. Germline CDR1 LNHDA, CDR2 SQIVND (reference sequence). V lost 7 bases and J lost 4; bases outside the gene matches: 8. The CDR3 DNA sequence: TGTGCCAGTATGCTGCAGGGGGCCGGCACCGGGGAGCTGTTTTTT. It yields the protein CASMLQGAGTGELFF. Using reference TRBV19 and TRBJ2-2 for the parts outside the CDR3, the full variable domain is DGGITQSPKYLFRKEGQNVTLSCEQNLNHDAMYWYRQDPGQGLRLIYYSQIVNDFQKGDIAEGYSVSREKKESFPLTVTSAQKNPTAFYLCASMLQGAGTGELFFGEGSRLTVL.

The V call is TRBV5-6, the J call TRBJ2-7, with no clear D. Trimming removed 4 bases from V and 0 bases from J, with 11 bases in between. The CDR3 contains 14 residues. CDR1 and CDR2 (germline): SGHDT, YYEEEE. CDR3 sequence reads: CASSPRLGSYEQYF. DNA of the CDR3: TGTGCCAGCAGCCCCAGGTTAGGCTCCTACGAGCAGTACTTC.

The chain employs TRBV6-2 or TRBV6-3 and TRBJ2-7; 9 bases map to TRBD1. The CDR3 loop spans 14 amino acids. Germline V lookup: CDR1 MNHEY, CDR2 SVGEGT. Trimming at V came to 2 bases and at J to 6 bases, leaving 5 bases not matched to a gene. This CDR3 reads CASSYTGTGPEQYF. The CDR3 DNA sequence: TGTGCCAGCAGTTACACCGGGACAGGGCCCGAGCAGTACTTC.

The chain has TRBV30 and TRBJ1-1; D not certain. The CDR3 length is 13 residues. V shed 0 bases and J shed 4 bases, with 9 bases lying between them. Germline V gene lookup returns CDR1 GTSNPN and CDR2 SVGIG (reference sequence). CDR3 residues: CAWSVFTGTEAFF. CDR3 in DNA: TGTGCCTGGAGTGTCTTTACGGGCACTGAAGCTTTCTTT. The entire variable domain, with the rest obtained from reference TRBV30 and TRBJ1-1, is as follows: SQTIHQWPATLVQPVGSPLSLECTVEGTSNPNLYWYRQAAGRGLQLLFYSVGIGQISSEVPQNLSASRPQDRQFILSSKKLLLSDSGFYLCAWSVFTGTEAFFGQGTRLTVV.

The chain joins TRBV5-6 to TRBJ2-5; possibly TRBD2 for D (6 bases). V lost 4 bases and J lost 5, with 18 bases in between. This CDR3 contains 15 residues. CDR1 is SGHDT and CDR2 is YYEEEE in the germline V gene. The CDR3 DNA is TGTGCCAGCAGCACCGGGACGCCGGGGGTGGAGACCCAGTACTTC. This sequence encodes CASSTGTPGVETQYF.

J is TRBJ2-1 and V is TRBV14, with 12 nucleotides matching TRBD2. Germline values: CDR1 SGHDN, CDR2 FVKESK. The CDR3 is made up of 17 amino acids. V shed 2 bases and J 4 bases; nucleotides not matched to a gene: 6. The CDR3 DNA follows: TGTGCCAGCAGCCAACGCTCCGGACTAGCGGGATACAATGAGCAGTTCTTC. This sequence encodes CASSQRSGLAGYNEQFF.

This clone was detected only once. This chain uses TRBV28 with TRBJ2-3; a weak D match, TRBD2 (7 bases). The germline V and J ends were trimmed by 6 bases and 5 bases, with 15 bases remaining between them. The CDR3 runs to 14 residues. CDR1 is MDHEN and CDR2 is SYDVKM in the germline V gene. The DNA for the CDR3 is TGTGCCAGCAGGGGGGCGGGAGCGCTAGATACGCAGTATTTT. It specifies CASRGAGALDTQYF.

The CDR3 region is CASSQRAGASYEQYF. The CDR3 nucleotides are TGCGCCAGCAGCCAGAGGGCCGGGGCATCCTACGAGCAGTACTTC. The chain couples TRBV4-1 to TRBJ2-7; D is perhaps TRBD1 or TRBD2 (5 bases each). CDR3 length equals 15 residues. Germline CDR1 MGHRA, CDR2 YSYEKL. V lost 3 bases to trimming and J lost 1 base, with 13 bases between them.

The chain couples TRBV7-2 to TRBJ1-6, with no clear D. Germline V gene lookup returns CDR1 SGHTA and CDR2 FQGNSA. CDR3 length: 14 amino acids. Trimming took 5 bases from V and 0 from J, leaving 5 bases between them. This CDR3 is CASSPFSYNSPLHF. CDR3 bases: TGTGCCAGCAGCCCTTTCTCCTATAATTCACCCCTCCACTTT.

V and J are TRBV18 and TRBJ2-4; D gene uncertain. Germline V gives CDR1 KGHSH, CDR2 LQKENI. The CDR3 consists of 13 residues. V shed 2 bases and J shed 8 bases, with 10 bases lying between them. CDR3 coding DNA: TGTGCCAGCTCACCAGACAAAAGGGACATTCAGTACTTC. It specifies CASSPDKRDIQYF.

The J gene is TRBJ2-5, the V gene TRBV3-1 (or the pseudogene TRBV3-2); no reliable D call. Looked up from germline, CDR1 is LGHDT and CDR2 is YNNKEL (reference sequence). The V end lost 1 base, the J end lost 5 bases, and 8 bases lay between the germline ends. The CDR3 consists of 13 residues. The chain's CDR3 is CASSQGHGETQYF. CDR3 DNA: TGTGCCAGCAGCCAAGGACATGGGGAGACCCAGTACTTC.

V gene TRBV27 combines with J gene TRBJ2-7; TRBD2 matches 8 bases. Germline CDR1 and CDR2: MNHEY and SMNVEV (reference sequence). The trim removed 5 bases at V and 6 bases at J, leaving 6 bases unmatched. The CDR3 totals 13 residues. In DNA form, the CDR3 reads TGTGCCAGCAGTATAGCGGGACCAGGCGAGCAGTACTTC. It yields the protein CASSIAGPGEQYF.

The CDR3 nucleotides read TGTGCCAGCAGGCGAGACTCTGCCAATGAGCAGTTCTTC. As protein: CASRRDSANEQFF. The chain is built from TRBV7-6 and TRBJ2-1; no clear D gene. Trimming took off 6 bases at V and 6 bases at J, with 12 bases between the two ends. There are 13 residues in the CDR3. Germline CDR1 SGHVS, CDR2 FNYEAQ.